The subject of this entry is one T cell receptor beta chain. No cognate antigen has been identified for it. No quality values exist for individual bases; no much larger clone is one base distant. The same CDR3 can be traced to other DNA sequences in this sample. This entry is derived from a study of blood T cell repertoires in COVID-19 (dated by TCRdb to about 2020). With regard to the full study: The collaborator samples originated in the United States, Italy and Spain and spanned the acute and convalescent phases of COVID-19. The sample metadata nearly always contained a de-identified subject ID, COVID-19 status, age in years and sex. The dataset comprised deeply sampled blood TCRbeta repertoires from subjects exposed to, actively infected with, or recovered from COVID-19. The samples were drawn from two sources: the first 160 participants of the ongoing ImmuneRACE study, and fewer than 1,500 subjects contributed by 6 global collaborators. Where available, HLA class I and class II types were obtained from metadata supplied by the sample provider rather than from assay-based typing. The material from the prospective study consisted of cDNA or gDNA derived from T cells, B-cell-depleted T cells, or PBMCs. The repertoires were released in a freely available public database intended as a resource for research on the immune response to SARS-CoV-2. Paper-wide results and their limitations: The quantity of clinical and demographic metadata differed by source and by participant and was supplied without curation.

The CDR3 starts with the cysteine, ends with the phenylalanine, and has 12 residues. Only the CDR3 DNA stays, 36 bases, in frame from base 1. Germline trimming amounts to 6 bases on V and 8 bases on J, with 5 as the count of junction bases outside the gene matches. At one collaborating source in Seattle, patients were enrolled during active infection and were followed longitudinally through the course of disease. The collaborating institutions used their own protocols to collect whole blood in K2EDTA tubes. For TCRbeta analysis, collaborators shipped samples in one of three forms: frozen whole blood, isolated PBMCs, or DNA extracted from either of those sample types. TCRbeta CDR3 regions were amplified from genomic DNA using the immunoSEQ Assay, a bias-controlled multiplex PCR. The authors processed their data as follows. The number of nucleated cells in each sample was estimated by amplification of reference gene primers within the assay. Sequence reads were collapsed and filtered to measure the absolute abundance of every unique TCRbeta CDR3 rearrangement. For each sample, productive Simpson clonality was calculated by taking the square root of Simpson's diversity index across productive rearrangements. The immuneACCESS repertoire file appears here via TCRdb, limited to in-frame rearrangements. These files lack a portion of the clones; in checked studies, under half of the deficit traces to unresolved V genes, and the cause of the others is not known. V, J and clone size are taken as reported in that table, and D and trimming were inferred from the DNA itself. Recorded for this sample are about 480,000 clones; around 90% of them occurred a single time. The ten largest clones capture under 8.5% of the sample.

This TCR was sampled from a woman between 45 and 60 years old with COVID-19, enrolled during active disease. What was sequenced was peripheral blood. The sequence links TRBV12-3 or TRBV12-4 to TRBJ1-2, and 8 junction bases match TRBD1. The DNA sequence is as follows: TGTGCCAGCAGCCCGACAGGGGTCGGCTACACCTTC. The translation is CASSPTGVGYTF.